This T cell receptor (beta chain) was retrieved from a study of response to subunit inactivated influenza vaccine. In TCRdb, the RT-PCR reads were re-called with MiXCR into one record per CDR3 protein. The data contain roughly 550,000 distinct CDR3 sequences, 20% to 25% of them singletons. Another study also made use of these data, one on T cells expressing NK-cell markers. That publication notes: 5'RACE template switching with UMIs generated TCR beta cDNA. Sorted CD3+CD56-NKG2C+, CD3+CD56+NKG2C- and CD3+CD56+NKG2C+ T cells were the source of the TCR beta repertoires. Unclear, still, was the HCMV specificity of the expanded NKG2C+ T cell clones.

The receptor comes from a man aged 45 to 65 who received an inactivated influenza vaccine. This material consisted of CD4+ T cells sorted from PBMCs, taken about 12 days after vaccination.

Here the CDR3 DNA reads TGTGCCAGCTCACCACCGGGAGGGTTTAATTCACCCCTCCACTTT. Protein: CASSPPGGFNSPLHF. The chain recombines TRBV18 with TRBJ1-6; D remains unclear. This CDR3 comprises 15 residues. CDR1 is KGHSH, CDR2 LQKENI, per germline. The ends were cut back, 0 bases at V and 6 bases at J, with 9 bases in the middle.